Below are 3 T cell receptor beta chains sequenced from a single sample in a study of cytomegalovirus exposure and HLA in healthy donors. In the PCR, 60 Vbeta and 13 Jbeta primers were used. Assay used: immunoSEQ multiplex PCR; TCRdb lists only in-frame clones, some missing. The sample has approximately 140,000 clones; around three quarters are singletons. Source material: PBMCs. Receptors were obtained from a man aged 18 to 30 in good health and CMV-seronegative.

The V gene is TRBV7-6, the J gene TRBJ1-1, with a possible D match to TRBD1 (6 bases). The CDR3 is made up of 17 amino acids. Germline lookup yields CDR1 SGHVS and CDR2 FNYEAQ. The V gene lost 1 base and the J gene lost 3 bases, with 18 bases spanning the gap. CDR3 bases: TGTGCCAGCAGCTTAGATTACTCACAGGGTTCGTACACTGAAGCTTTCTTT. It specifies CASSLDYSQGSYTEAFF.

V usage is TRBV25-1 and J usage is TRBJ2-5, with 7 bases identical to TRBD1. Germline CDR1 reads MGHDK; CDR2 reads SYGVNS. The CDR3 covers 13 residues. V shed 4 bases, J shed 3 bases, and the junction held 2 bases outside the gene matches. CDR3 sequence reads: CASSADREETQYF. The CDR3 DNA follows: TGTGCCAGCAGTGCAGACAGGGAAGAGACCCAGTACTTC.

The chain is built from TRBV5-6 and TRBJ2-2; possible D gene TRBD2, 6 bases. CDR1 and CDR2 (germline): SGHDT, YYEEEE. The CDR3 sequence is 16 residues long. Between the trimmed V and J ends, which lost 6 bases and 5 bases, there was a span of 20 bases. The CDR3 nucleotides are TGTGCCAGCACCCCCTTGGGGCGGGGAGAGACCGGGGAGCTGTTTTTT. Its protein product is CASTPLGRGETGELFF. The full variable domain, rest sourced from reference TRBV5-6 and TRBJ2-2, is DAGVTQSPTHLIKTRGQQVTLRCSPKSGHDTVSWYQQALGQGPQFIFQYYEEEERQRGNFPDRFSGHQFPNYSSELNVNALLLGDSALYLCASTPLGRGETGELFFGEGSRLTVL.